These T cell receptor beta chains were read from a single sample in a study of spatial heterogeneity in lung cancer. One entry per CDR3 protein results from TCRdb running MiXCR on the 5' RACE reads. Altogether some 37,000 distinct CDR3 sequences are present, less than 9% being singletons, with the ten largest covering around 29%. The material sequenced was PBMCs, taken at surgery. The receptors shown here come from a female donor with early-stage non-small cell lung cancer. Each CDR3 is given with its conserved first and last residue. The order of the fields is clone size, D gene, J gene, V gene, CDR3 protein, CDR3 DNA. D genes are given only for firm matches. Clone size, where shown, is once, few, many, or a class for clones that have expanded.

- | TRBD1 | TRBJ2-1 | TRBV24-1 | CATSDSGTGSGNEQFF | TGTGCCACCAGTGATTCGGGGACAGGCTCGGGGAATGAGCAGTTCTTC
many | - | TRBJ2-7 | TRBV5-1 | CASSLAGRYSYEQYF | TGCGCCAGCAGCTTGGCTGGACGATACTCCTACGAGCAGTACTTC
many | - | TRBJ2-2 | TRBV13 | CASSIPYETGELFF | TGTGCCAGCAGCATCCCGTACGAGACCGGGGAGCTGTTTTTT
many | - | TRBJ2-6 | TRBV29-1 | CSVGGPTGRANVLTF | TGCAGCGTTGGGGGTCCTACCGGCAGGGCCAACGTCCTGACTTTC
many | - | TRBJ2-7 | TRBV6-5 | CASTSGYEQYF | TGTGCCAGCACGAGCGGCTACGAGCAGTACTTC
few | - | TRBJ1-6 | TRBV14 | CASSQERGLGSPLHF | TGTGCCAGCAGCCAAGAGCGGGGGCTGGGTTCACCCCTCCACTTT
many | - | TRBJ2-1 | TRBV29-1 | CSVENPLYSDEQFF | TGCAGCGTTGAAAACCCATTATACAGCGATGAGCAGTTCTTC
- | - | TRBJ1-5 | TRBV12-3/TRBV12-4 | CASSWTASGPQHF | TGTGCCAGCAGCTGGACAGCCTCGGGACCCCAGCATTTT
many | - | TRBJ2-3 | TRBV5-1 | CASSLAWGPLTDTQYF | TGCGCCAGCAGCTTGGCGTGGGGTCCCCTCACAGATACGCAGTATTTT
many | - | TRBJ2-2 | TRBV23-1 | CASSGGGNTGELFF | TGCGCCAGCAGTGGCGGCGGGAACACCGGGGAGCTGTTTTTT
many | - | TRBJ2-7 | TRBV14 | CASSQVPEWGREQYF | TGTGCCAGCAGCCAAGTTCCCGAGTGGGGGCGCGAGCAGTACTTC
few | - | TRBJ2-5 | TRBV6-1 | CASSEMWGQETQYF | TGTGCCAGCAGTGAAATGTGGGGACAAGAGACCCAGTACTTC
many | - | TRBJ2-2 | TRBV5-1 | CASSAGLRDTPGELFF | TGCGCCAGCAGCGCGGGACTGCGAGATACCCCCGGGGAGCTGTTTTTT
few | TRBD1 | TRBJ1-4 | TRBV18 | CASSPLSGGEKLFF | TGTGCCAGCTCACCACTATCAGGGGGTGAAAAACTGTTTTTT
many | - | TRBJ2-1 | TRBV3-1 | CASSQASDSEQFF | TGTGCCAGCAGCCAAGCGTCAGACTCCGAGCAGTTCTTC
many | TRBD1 | TRBJ2-5 | TRBV2 | CASTKGQPQETQYF | TGTGCCAGCACTAAGGGACAGCCCCAAGAGACCCAGTACTTC
many | TRBD2 | TRBJ2-3 | TRBV5-1 | CASSFSGVTRHTDTQYF | TGCGCCAGCAGCTTCAGCGGGGTCACCCGACACACAGATACGCAGTATTTT